This TCR beta chain was retrieved from a study of T cell responses to AZD1222 COVID-19 vaccine (dated by TCRdb to 2020 to 2023). Broadly, across the study: A total of more than 230 trial participants underwent TCR sequencing, of whom 200 to 220 received two doses of AZD1222 and some 25 received two doses of the MenACWY control vaccine. Enrollment into the trials was organized by age into subgroups of 18-55, 56-69 and 70-plus years, and those subgroups contained approximately 150, 30 and 60 TCR-sequenced participants, respectively.

The CDR3 regions of human TCRbeta chains were analyzed by immunosequencing. The authors' analysis ran thus. Repertoire TCRs were matched against a reference library of SARS-CoV-2-specific TCRs generated with the MIRA antigen-specificity platform. Breadth meant the fraction of unique TCRs that were SARS-CoV-2-associated, whereas depth meant the fraction of total T cells that were SARS-CoV-2-associated. Using the MIRA data, every spike-specific TCR was mapped to the spike region that the TCR reacted to and assigned to either a CD4 or a CD8 class. Log10-transformed breadth and depth values were compared by one-way ANOVA with Sidak's multiple comparisons tests. The table was pulled from immuneACCESS by TCRdb, which kept in-frame rearrangements only. Such tables lose some clones; where checked, under half of the loss comes from unresolved V genes, and the rest has no known cause. The DNA was the basis for D and trimming; V, J and clone size are from that table. For this sample there are around 64,000 clones; 83% appear just once. The top ten hold 5.5% to 7% of the sample.

Explained via the paper, the time point label denotes: about 28 days (+/-7) after the second vaccine dose. AZD1222 recipients whose second dose came at about 4 weeks and those whose second dose came at about 12 weeks were combined into one group, since spike-specific TCR depth and breadth did not differ between the two schedules. Samples from vaccinated people were obtained from the UK trials COV001 and COV002, which included a single-blind randomized controlled phase 2/3 trial of AZD1222 (ChAdOx1 nCoV-19) in healthy adults. For TCRbeta chain sequencing, PBMC samples were collected from trial participants at day 0 and at day 28 after the second dose. Remarks on this clone: Its antigen has not been determined. Base qualities are not provided; no much larger clone lies one nucleotide away.

Points the paper makes about the study in general: In the small 56-69-year group, the increase in depth fell short of significance, most likely because of low power. Reportedly, close to half of the unique spike-specific TCRs recognized epitopes lying outside the regions that are mutated in the B.1.351 and B.1.1.7 variants. Spike-specific TCR breadth and depth rose significantly after two AZD1222 doses compared with day 0 and with MenACWY recipients. Because no day 14 peak-response samples were available, the repertoires could be characterized only after the peak T cell response. Conclusions about previously exposed vaccinees are limited, since just a handful of AZD1222 recipients were seropositive for SARS-CoV-2 at baseline. Most participants were white British and females outnumbered males, and the authors suggested that clonal diversity may have been underestimated. The whole spike protein was spanned by vaccine-associated CD4 TCRs, and dominant responses were seen in regions 160-218 and 743-854.

The CDR1 and CDR2 encoded by the germline V gene are SGHVS and FNYEAQ. For this chain, trimming is 6 bases at the V end and 5 bases at the J end, and the number of junction bases without a gene match is 16. The CDR3 has 19 amino acids, counting the end cysteine and phenylalanine. Left in the record is the CDR3 DNA by itself, 57 bases read in frame from the first base. The receptor's source is an adult who received the AZD1222 COVID-19 vaccine. The sample was peripheral blood, taken 28 days after the second AZD1222 dose. The V and J genes are TRBV7-6 and TRBJ1-6, with 10 bases matching TRBD1. Read as DNA, the sequence is TGTGCCAGCAGACTAACCGGGACAGGGGTTCTACAACATAATTCACCCCTCCACTTT. It translates as CASRLTGTGVLQHNSPLHF.